What follows describes a single T cell receptor beta chain. The antigen it recognizes is unknown. One base away there is no much larger clone; base qualities are not given. The data are from a study of metastatic and nonmetastatic thyroid tumors (dated by TCRdb to 2020 to 2022). For the wider study: Repertoires from peripheral blood and from tumor or nodule tissue samples of malignant and benign thyroid patients were compared. Study-wide findings and limitations: In both blood and tumor samples, malignant tumors were reported to have significantly higher TCR beta diversity than benign nodules.

The library was obtained by PCR. The reads were generated on an Illumina HiSeq 4000. The TCR beta-chain CDR3 region of each patient was profiled by high-throughput sequencing. In the source study's methods: CDR3 differences across clinicopathological groups were used to build a classifier for discriminating distant-metastatic papillary thyroid cancer patients. To measure repertoire diversity the researchers used the Shannon index, while the Morisita-Horn index served to gauge how similar the tumor and blood repertoires were. TCRdb itself trimmed the public reads at Q25 with fastp, ran MiXCR and retained productive beta chains. The V and J calls shown here were made by TCRdb, not taken from the authors' results. The sample table holds tens of thousands of clones, of which about 25% were seen once. About 3.3% of the sample is taken by the ten largest. Trimming accounts for 2 bases at V and 4 bases at J, while the number of junction bases matched to no gene is 10. The CDR3, cysteine through phenylalanine, is 17 amino acids long. The DNA shown is the 51-base CDR3, in frame from base 1. The germline V gene gives CDR1 as SGHRS and CDR2 as YFSETQ.

No treatment had been received by any patient before thyroid surgery. Patient clinical samples collected from the early 2010s to the late 2010s were retrospectively analysed using T-cell receptor beta sequencing. This TCR derives from a male donor with papillary thyroid cancer or a benign thyroid nodule (not recorded which). Some clones in this sample may be carry-over from other donors' samples. The sample was blood. The rearranged segments are TRBV5-1 and TRBJ2-1; 9 central bases correspond to TRBD2. In nucleotides, the sequence is TGCGCCAGCAGCTTCCTCGCAGCGGGGGGCCAGTACAATGAGCAGTTCTTC. Its protein product is CASSFLAAGGQYNEQFF.